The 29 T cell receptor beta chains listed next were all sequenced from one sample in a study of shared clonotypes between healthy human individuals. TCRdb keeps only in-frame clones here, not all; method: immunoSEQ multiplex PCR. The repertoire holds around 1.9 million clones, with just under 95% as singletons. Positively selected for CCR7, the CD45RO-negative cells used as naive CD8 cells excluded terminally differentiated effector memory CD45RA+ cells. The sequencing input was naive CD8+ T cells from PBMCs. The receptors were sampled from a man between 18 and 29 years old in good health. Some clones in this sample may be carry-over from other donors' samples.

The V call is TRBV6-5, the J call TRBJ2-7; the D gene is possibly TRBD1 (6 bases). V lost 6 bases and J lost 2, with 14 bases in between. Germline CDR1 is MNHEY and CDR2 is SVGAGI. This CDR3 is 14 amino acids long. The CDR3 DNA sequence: TGTGCCAGCAGCCTTAACAGGGTCCCCTACGAGCAGTACTTC. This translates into CASSLNRVPYEQYF.

The CDR3 nucleotides are TGTGCCAGCAGCCTACTAGCGGGGTCCTACGAGCAGTACTTC. Translation gives CASSLLAGSYEQYF. The chain carries TRBV5-6 and TRBJ2-5; 10 nucleotides line up with TRBD2. TRBJ2-7 explains the end of the DNA better; the J call may be wrong. Germline loops: CDR1 SGHDT, CDR2 YYEEEE. This CDR3 contains 14 residues.

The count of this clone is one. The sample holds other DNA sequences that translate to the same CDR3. CDR3 amino acids: CASSVGAANTGELFF. The CDR3 region has the DNA TGTGCCAGCAGCGTAGGGGCTGCGAACACCGGGGAGCTGTTTTTT. The rearrangement links TRBV9 to TRBJ2-2; D remains ambiguous. Germline CDR1 SGDLS, CDR2 YYNGEE. Trimming cost V 0 bases and J 0 bases, with 6 bases left between them. CDR3 length: 15 residues.

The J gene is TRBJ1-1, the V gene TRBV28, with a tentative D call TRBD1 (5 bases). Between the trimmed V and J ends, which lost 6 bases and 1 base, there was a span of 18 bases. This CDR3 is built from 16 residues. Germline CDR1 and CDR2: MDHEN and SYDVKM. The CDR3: CASRTKGFVGNTEAFF. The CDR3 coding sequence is TGTGCCAGCAGGACAAAGGGGTTTGTGGGGAACACTGAAGCTTTCTTT.

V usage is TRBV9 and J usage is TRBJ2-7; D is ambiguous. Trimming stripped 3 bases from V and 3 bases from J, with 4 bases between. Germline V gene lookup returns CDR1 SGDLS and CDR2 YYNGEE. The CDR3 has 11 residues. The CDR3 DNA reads TGTGCCAGCAGCGCCTACTACGAGCAGTACTTC. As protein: CASSAYYEQYF.

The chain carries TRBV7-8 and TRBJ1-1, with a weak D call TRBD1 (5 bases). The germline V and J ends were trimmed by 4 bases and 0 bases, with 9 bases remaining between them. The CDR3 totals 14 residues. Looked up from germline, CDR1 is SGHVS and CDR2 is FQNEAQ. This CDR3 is CASSWGTVNTEAFF. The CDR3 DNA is TGTGCCAGCAGCTGGGGGACCGTGAACACTGAAGCTTTCTTT.

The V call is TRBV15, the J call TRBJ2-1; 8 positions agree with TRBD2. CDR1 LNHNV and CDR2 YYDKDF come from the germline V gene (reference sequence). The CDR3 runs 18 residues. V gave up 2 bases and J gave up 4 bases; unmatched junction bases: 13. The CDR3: CATSRTPAGAPRYNEQFF. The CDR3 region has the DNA TGTGCCACCAGCAGAACCCCAGCGGGAGCCCCGAGATACAATGAGCAGTTCTTC.

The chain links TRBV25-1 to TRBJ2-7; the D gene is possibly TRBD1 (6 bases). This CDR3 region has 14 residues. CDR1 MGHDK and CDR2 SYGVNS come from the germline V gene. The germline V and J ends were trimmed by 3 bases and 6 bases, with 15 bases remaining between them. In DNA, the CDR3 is TGTGCCAGCAGTGAGCAGGGGCGGTCCGTCGAGCAGTACTTC. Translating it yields CASSEQGRSVEQYF.

CDR3: CASSLDLHRQGSITDTQYF. In DNA form, the CDR3 reads TGTGCCAGCAGCTTGGATCTTCACCGACAGGGGTCCATCACAGATACGCAGTATTTT. This chain connects TRBV5-6 to TRBJ2-3, with 8 bases fitting TRBD1. Germline lookup yields CDR1 SGHDT and CDR2 YYEEEE. The CDR3 totals 19 residues. Trimming removed 0 bases from V and 2 bases from J; junction bases left unmatched: 14.

The chain's CDR3 is CASSLHGAGNTIYF. CDR3 nucleotide sequence: TGTGCCAGCAGTTTGCACGGGGCTGGAAACACCATATATTTT. The chain employs TRBV28 and TRBJ1-3; D not certain. The V gene's germline CDR1 is MDHEN and CDR2 SYDVKM. V was clipped by 3 bases and J by 2 bases, with 8 bases between them. This CDR3 has 14 amino acids.

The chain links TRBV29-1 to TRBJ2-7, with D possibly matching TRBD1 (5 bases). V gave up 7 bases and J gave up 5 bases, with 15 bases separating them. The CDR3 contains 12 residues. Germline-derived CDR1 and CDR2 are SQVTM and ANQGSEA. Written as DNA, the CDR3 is TGCAGCGCCAGAGACAGTCCCGACGAGCAGTACTTC. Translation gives CSARDSPDEQYF.

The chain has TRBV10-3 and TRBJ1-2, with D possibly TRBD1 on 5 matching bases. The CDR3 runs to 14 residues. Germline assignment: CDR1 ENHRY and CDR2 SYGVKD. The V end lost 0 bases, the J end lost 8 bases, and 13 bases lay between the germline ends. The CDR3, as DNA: TGTGCCATCAGTGAGTCCGGGCAGGGTGAAGGCTACACCTTC. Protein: CAISESGQGEGYTF.

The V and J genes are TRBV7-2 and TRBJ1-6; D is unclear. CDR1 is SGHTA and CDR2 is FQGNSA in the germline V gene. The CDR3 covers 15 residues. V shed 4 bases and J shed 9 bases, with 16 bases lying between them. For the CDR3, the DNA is TGTGCCAGCAGCTCCCGACAATTAGGGTTTTCACCCCTCCACTTT. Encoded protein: CASSSRQLGFSPLHF.

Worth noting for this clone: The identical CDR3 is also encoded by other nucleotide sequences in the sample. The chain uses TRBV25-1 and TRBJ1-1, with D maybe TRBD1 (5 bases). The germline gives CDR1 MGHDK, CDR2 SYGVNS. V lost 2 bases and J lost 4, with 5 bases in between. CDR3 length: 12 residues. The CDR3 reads CASSEGGTEAFF. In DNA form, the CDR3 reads TGTGCCAGCAGTGAAGGGGGCACTGAAGCTTTCTTT.

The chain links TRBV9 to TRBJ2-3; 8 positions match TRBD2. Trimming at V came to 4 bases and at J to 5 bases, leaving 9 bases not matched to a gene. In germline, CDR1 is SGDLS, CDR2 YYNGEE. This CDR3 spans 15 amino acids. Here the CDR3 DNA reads TGTGCCAGCAGCCACAGCAGCGGGAGCGGAGATACGCAGTATTTT. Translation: CASSHSSGSGDTQYF.

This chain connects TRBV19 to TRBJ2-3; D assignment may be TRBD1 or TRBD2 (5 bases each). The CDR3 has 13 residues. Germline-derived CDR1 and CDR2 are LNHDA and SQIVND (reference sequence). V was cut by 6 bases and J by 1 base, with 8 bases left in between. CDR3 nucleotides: TGTGCCAGTAGGGTGGGGGGCACAGATACGCAGTATTTT. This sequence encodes CASRVGGTDTQYF.

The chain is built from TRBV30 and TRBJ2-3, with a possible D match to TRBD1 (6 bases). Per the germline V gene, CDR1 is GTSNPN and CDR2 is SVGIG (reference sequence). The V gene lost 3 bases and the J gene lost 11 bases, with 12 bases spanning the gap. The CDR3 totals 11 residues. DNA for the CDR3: TGTGCCTGGAGCTTCGGGACATGGCAGTATTTT. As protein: CAWSFGTWQYF.

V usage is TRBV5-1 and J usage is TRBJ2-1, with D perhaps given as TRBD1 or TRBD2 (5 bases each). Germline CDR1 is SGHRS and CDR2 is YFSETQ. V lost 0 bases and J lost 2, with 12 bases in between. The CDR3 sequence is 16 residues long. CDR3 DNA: TGCGCCAGCAGCTTGGTTGGGACCCCGGCCTACAATGAGCAGTTCTTC. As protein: CASSLVGTPAYNEQFF.

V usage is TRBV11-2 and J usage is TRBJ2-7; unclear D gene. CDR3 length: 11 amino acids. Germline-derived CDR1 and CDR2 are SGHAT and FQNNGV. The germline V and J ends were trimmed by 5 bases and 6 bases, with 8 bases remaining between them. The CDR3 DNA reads TGTGCCAGCAGCGCATGGGGCGAGCAGTACTTC. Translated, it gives CASSAWGEQYF.

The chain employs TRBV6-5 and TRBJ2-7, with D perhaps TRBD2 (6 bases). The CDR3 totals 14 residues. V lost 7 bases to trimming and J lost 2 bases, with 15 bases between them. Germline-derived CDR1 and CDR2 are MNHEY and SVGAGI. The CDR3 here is CASTDSGPAYEQYF. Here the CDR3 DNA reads TGTGCCAGCACCGATAGCGGACCAGCCTACGAGCAGTACTTC.

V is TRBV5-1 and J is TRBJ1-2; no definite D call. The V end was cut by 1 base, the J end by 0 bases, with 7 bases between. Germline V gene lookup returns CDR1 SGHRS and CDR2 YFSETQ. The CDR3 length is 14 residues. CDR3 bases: TGCGCCAGCAGCTTGCCTATAGCTAACTATGGCTACACCTTC. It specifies CASSLPIANYGYTF.

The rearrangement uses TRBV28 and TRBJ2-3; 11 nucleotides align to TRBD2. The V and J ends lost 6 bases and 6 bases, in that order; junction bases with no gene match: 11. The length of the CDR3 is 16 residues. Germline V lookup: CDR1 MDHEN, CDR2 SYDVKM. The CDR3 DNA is TGTGCCAGCAGAACTTTTAGCGGGAGGGCCGGGGATACGCAGTATTTT. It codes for CASRTFSGRAGDTQYF.

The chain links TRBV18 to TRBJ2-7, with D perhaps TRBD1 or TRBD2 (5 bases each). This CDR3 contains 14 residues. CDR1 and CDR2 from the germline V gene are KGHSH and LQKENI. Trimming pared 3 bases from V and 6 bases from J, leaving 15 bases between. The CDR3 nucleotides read TGTGCCAGCTCACCCTCTATGGGGGATCCCGAGCAGTACTTC. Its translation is CASSPSMGDPEQYF. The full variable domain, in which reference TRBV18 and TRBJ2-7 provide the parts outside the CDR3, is NAGVMQNPRHLVRRRGQEARLRCSPMKGHSHVYWYRQLPEEGLKFMVYLQKENIIDESGMPKERFSAEFPKEGPSILRIQQVVRGDSAAYFCASSPSMGDPEQYFGPGTRLTVT.

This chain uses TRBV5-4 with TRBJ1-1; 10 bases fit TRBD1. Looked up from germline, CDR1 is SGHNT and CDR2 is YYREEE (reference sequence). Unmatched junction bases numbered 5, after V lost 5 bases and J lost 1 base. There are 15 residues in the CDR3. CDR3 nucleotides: TGTGCCAGCAGTTCGGGACAGGGGCGGAACACTGAAGCTTTCTTT. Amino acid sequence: CASSSGQGRNTEAFF.

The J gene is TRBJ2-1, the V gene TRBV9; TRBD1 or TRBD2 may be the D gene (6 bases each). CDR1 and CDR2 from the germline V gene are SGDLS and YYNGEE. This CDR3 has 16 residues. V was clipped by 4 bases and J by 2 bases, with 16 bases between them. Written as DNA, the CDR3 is TGTGCCAGCAGCCCTCGAGCCGGGGGCCCCTACAATGAGCAGTTCTTC. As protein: CASSPRAGGPYNEQFF.

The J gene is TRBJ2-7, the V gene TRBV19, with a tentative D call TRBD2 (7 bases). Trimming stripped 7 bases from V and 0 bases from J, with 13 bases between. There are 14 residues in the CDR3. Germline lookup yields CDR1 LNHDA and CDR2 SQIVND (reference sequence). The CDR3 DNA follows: TGTGCCAGTAACAATGCGGGGGCCTCCTACGAGCAGTACTTC. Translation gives CASNNAGASYEQYF. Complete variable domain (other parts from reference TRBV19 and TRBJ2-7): DGGITQSPKYLFRKEGQNVTLSCEQNLNHDAMYWYRQDPGQGLRLIYYSQIVNDFQKGDIAEGYSVSREKKESFPLTVTSAQKNPTAFYLCASNNAGASYEQYFGPGTRLTVT.

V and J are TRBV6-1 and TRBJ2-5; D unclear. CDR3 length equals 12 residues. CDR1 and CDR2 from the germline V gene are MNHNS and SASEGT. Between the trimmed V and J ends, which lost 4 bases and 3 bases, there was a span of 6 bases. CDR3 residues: CASSVWEETQYF. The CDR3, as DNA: TGTGCCAGCAGTGTTTGGGAAGAGACCCAGTACTTC.

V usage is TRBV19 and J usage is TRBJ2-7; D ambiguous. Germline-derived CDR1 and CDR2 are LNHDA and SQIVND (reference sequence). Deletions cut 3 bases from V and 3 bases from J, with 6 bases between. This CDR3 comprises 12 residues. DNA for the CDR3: TGTGCCAGTAGTATGGTCAACTACGAGCAGTACTTC. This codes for CASSMVNYEQYF.

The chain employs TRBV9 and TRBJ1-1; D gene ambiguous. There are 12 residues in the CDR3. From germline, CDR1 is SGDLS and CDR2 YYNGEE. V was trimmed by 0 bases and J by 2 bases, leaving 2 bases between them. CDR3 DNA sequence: TGTGCCAGCAGCGTAGACAACACTGAAGCTTTCTTT. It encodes CASSVDNTEAFF.